This T cell receptor (beta chain) is from a study of cytomegalovirus exposure and HLA in healthy donors. About the research overall: One earlier analysis, a look at some 180 million T cells, found fewer than 140 million unique TCR beta sequences. Study-wide findings and caveats: Highest at DRB1 and lowest at HLA-C, TCR association rates differed among HLA loci in a later analysis. Fewer N-insertions (relative to the roughly 730-donor mean) were reportedly seen in an Asian-associated ancestry cluster in a later analysis. A later analysis associated 15,000 or so TCR beta sequences with HLA alleles at a 0.05 false discovery rate.

The CDR3 covers 12 residues. Germline lookup yields CDR1 MNHNY and CDR2 SVGAGI (reference sequence). Trimming removed 8 bases at V and 2 bases at J, with 10 bases between. A note on this clone: No antigen is known for it.

The PCR made use of 60 Vbeta and 13 Jbeta primers. The repertoire was sequenced with immunoSEQ multiplex PCR; TCRdb's copy has only in-frame clones and lacks some. Here the sample spans just over 200,000 clones, approximately 85% being singletons. The J gene is TRBJ2-7, the V gene TRBV6-6, with a possible D match to TRBD2 (5 bases). The clonotype originates from a woman aged 40 to 50 in good health and CMV-seronegative. Sequencing was done on a sample of PBMCs. The CDR3 DNA sequence: TGTGCCAGCGGGAGCACTGCCTACGAGCAGTACTTC. This translates into CASGSTAYEQYF.